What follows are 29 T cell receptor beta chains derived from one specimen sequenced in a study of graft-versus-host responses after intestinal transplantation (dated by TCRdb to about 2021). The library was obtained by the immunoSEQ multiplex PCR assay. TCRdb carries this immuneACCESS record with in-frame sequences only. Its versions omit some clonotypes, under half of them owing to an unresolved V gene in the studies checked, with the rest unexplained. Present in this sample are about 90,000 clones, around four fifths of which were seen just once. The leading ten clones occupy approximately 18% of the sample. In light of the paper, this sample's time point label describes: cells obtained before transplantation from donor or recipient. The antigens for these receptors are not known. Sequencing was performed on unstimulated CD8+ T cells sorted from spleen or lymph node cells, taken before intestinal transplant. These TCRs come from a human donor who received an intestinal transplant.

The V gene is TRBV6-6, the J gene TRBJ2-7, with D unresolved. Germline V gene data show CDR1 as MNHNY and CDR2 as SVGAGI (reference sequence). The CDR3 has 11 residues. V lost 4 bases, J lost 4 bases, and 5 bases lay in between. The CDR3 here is CASSSHYEQYF. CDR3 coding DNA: TGTGCCAGCAGTTCCCATTACGAGCAGTACTTC.

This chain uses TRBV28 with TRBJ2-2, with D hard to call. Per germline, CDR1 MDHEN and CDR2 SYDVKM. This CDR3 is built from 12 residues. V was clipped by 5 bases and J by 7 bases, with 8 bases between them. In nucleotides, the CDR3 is TGTGCCAGCAGTCCGTCCCACGGGGAGCTGTTTTTT. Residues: CASSPSHGELFF. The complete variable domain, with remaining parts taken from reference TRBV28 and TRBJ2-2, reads DVKVTQSSRYLVKRTGEKVFLECVQDMDHENMFWYRQDPGLGLRLIYFSYDVKMKEKGDIPEGYSVSREKKERFSLILESASTNQTSMYLCASSPSHGELFFGEGSRLTVL.

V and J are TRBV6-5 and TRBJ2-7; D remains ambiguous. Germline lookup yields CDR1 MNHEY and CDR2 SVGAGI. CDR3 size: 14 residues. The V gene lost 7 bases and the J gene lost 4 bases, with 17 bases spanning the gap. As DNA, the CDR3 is TGTGCCAGCACGTTCGCCCCTCTTGCTTACGAGCAGTACTTC. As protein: CASTFAPLAYEQYF.

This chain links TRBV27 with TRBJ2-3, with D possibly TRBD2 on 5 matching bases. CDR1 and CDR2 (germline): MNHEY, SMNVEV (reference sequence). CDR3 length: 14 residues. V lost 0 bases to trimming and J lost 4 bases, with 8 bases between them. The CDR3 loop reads CASSLSPLADTQYF. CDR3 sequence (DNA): TGTGCCAGCAGTTTATCCCCACTAGCAGATACGCAGTATTTT.

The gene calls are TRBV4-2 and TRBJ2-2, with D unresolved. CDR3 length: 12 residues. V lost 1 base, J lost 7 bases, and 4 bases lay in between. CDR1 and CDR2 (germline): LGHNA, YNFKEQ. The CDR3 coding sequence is TGTGCCAGCAGCCAAGTAGGCGGGGAGCTGTTTTTT. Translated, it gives CASSQVGGELFF.

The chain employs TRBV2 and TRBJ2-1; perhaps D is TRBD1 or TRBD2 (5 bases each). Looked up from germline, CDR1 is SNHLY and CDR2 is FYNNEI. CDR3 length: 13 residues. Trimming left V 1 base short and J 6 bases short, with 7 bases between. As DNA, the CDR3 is TGTGCCAGCAGTGAAGGGGGGTTCAATGAGCAGTTCTTC. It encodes CASSEGGFNEQFF. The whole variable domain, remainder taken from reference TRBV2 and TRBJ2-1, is EPEVTQTPSHQVTQMGQEVILRCVPISNHLYFYWYRQILGQKVEFLVSFYNNEISEKSEIFDDQFSVERPDGSNFTLKIRSTKLEDSAMYFCASSEGGFNEQFFGPGTRLTVL.

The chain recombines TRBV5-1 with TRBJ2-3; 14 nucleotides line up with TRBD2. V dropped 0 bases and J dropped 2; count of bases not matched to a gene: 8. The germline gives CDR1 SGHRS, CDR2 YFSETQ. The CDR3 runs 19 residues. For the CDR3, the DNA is TGCGCCAGCAGCTTGGTCCCCAGACTAGCGGGAGGGGTCACAGATACGCAGTATTTT. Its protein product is CASSLVPRLAGGVTDTQYF.

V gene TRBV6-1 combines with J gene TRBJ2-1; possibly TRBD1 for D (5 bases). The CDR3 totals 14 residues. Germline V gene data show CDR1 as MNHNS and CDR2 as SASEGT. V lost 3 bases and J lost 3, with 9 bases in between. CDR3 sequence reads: CASSDGQGYNEQFF. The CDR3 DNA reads TGTGCCAGCAGTGATGGGCAGGGCTACAATGAGCAGTTCTTC.

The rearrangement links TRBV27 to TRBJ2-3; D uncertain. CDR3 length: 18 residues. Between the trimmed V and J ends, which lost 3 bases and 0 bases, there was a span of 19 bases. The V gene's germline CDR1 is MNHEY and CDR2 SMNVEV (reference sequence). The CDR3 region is CASSFASSIHASTDTQYF. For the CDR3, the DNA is TGTGCCAGCAGTTTCGCTTCCTCTATTCACGCTAGCACAGATACGCAGTATTTT.

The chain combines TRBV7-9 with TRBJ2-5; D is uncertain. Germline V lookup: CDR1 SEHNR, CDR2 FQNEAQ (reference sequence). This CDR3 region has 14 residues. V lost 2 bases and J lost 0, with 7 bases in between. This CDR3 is CASSLTRDQETQYF. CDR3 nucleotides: TGTGCCAGCAGCTTAACAAGGGACCAAGAGACCCAGTACTTC.

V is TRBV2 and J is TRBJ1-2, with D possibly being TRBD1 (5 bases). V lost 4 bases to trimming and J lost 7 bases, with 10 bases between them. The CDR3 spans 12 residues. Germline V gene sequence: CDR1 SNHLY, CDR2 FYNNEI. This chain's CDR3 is CASSVGVTGYTF. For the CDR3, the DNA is TGTGCCAGCAGTGTGGGGGTAACTGGCTACACCTTC.

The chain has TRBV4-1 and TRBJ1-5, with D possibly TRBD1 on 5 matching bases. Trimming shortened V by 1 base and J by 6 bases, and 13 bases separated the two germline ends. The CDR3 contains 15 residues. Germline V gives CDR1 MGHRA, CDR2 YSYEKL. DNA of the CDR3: TGCGCCAGCAGCCAAGTGGGGGAGTTAGGTCAGCCCCAGCATTTT. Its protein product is CASSQVGELGQPQHF.

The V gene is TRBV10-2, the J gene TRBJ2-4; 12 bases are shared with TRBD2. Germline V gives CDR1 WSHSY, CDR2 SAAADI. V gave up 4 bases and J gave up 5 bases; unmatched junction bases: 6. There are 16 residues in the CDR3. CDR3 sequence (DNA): TGCGCCAGCAGTGCCGGACTAGCGGGATGGGAAAACATTCAGTACTTC. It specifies CASSAGLAGWENIQYF.

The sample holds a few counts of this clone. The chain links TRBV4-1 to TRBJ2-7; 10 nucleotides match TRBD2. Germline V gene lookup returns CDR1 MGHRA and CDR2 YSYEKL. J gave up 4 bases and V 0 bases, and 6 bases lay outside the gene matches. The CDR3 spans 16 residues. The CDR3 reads CASSQESGRAVYEQYF. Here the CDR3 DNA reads TGCGCCAGCAGCCAAGAGAGCGGGAGGGCAGTATACGAGCAGTACTTC.

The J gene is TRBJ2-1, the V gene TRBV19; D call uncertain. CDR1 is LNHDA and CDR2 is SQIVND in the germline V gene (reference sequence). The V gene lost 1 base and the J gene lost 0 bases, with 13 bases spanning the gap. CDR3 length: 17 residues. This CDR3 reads CASSIGQPRSSYNEQFF. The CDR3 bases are TGTGCCAGTAGTATAGGGCAGCCGAGGAGCTCCTACAATGAGCAGTTCTTC.

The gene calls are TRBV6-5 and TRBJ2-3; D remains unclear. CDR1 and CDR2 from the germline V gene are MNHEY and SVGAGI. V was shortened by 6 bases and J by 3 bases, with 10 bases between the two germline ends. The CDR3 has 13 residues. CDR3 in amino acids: CASSILGTDTQYF. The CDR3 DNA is TGTGCCAGCAGCATCCTAGGGACAGATACGCAGTATTTT.

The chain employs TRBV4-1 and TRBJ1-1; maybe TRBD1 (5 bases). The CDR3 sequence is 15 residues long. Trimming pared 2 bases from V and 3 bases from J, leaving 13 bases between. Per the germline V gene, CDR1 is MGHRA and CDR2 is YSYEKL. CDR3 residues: CASSQTRVLDTEAFF. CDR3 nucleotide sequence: TGCGCCAGCAGCCAAACCAGGGTTTTGGACACTGAAGCTTTCTTT.

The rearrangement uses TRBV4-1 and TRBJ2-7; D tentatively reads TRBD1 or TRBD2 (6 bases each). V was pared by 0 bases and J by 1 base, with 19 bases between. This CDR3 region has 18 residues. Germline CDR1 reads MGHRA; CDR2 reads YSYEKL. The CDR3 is CASSQDERAGGLSYEQYF. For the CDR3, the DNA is TGCGCCAGCAGCCAAGATGAACGGGCTGGGGGGCTGTCCTACGAGCAGTACTTC.

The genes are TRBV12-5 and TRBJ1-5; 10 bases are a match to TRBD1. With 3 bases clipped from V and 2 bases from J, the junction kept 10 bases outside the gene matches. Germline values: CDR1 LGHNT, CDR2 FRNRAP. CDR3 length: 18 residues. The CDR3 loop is CASGFTLGQGRGNQPQHF. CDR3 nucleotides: TGTGCTAGTGGTTTTACCCTGGGACAGGGGAGAGGCAATCAGCCCCAGCATTTT. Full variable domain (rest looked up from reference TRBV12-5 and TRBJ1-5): DARVTQTPRHKVTEMGQEVTMRCQPILGHNTVFWYRQTMMQGLELLAYFRNRAPLDDSGMPKDRFSAEMPDATLATLKIQPSEPRDSAVYFCASGFTLGQGRGNQPQHFGDGTRLSIL.

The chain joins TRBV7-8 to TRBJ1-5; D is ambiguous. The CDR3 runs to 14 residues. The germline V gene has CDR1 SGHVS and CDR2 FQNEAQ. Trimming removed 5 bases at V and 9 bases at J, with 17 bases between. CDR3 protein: CASSLRRVQGPQHF. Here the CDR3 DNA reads TGTGCCAGCAGCCTTCGACGGGTTCAAGGGCCCCAGCATTTT.

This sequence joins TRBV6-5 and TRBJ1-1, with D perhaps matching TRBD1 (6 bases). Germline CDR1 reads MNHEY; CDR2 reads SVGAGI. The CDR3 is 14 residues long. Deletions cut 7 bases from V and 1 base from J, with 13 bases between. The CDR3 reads CASITGIGNTEAFF. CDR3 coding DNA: TGTGCCAGCATTACAGGGATAGGGAACACTGAAGCTTTCTTT.

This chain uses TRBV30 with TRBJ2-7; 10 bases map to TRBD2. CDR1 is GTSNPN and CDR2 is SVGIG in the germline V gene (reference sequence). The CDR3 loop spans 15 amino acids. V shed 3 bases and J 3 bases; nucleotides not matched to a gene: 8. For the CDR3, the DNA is TGTGCCTGGAGCCCCGGGCTAGCGGGGGACTACGAGCAGTACTTC. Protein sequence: CAWSPGLAGDYEQYF.

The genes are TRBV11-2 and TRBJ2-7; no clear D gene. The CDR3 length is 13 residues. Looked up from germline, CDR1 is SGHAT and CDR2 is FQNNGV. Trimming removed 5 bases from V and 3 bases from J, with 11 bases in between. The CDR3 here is CASSAFTDYEQYF. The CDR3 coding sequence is TGTGCCAGCAGCGCCTTTACTGACTACGAGCAGTACTTC.

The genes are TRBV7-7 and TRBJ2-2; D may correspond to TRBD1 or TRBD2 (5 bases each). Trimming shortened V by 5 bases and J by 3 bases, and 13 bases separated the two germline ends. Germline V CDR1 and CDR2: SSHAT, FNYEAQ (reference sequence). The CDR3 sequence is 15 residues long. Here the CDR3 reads CASSQVVGDTGELFF. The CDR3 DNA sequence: TGTGCCAGCAGCCAAGTCGTGGGGGACACCGGGGAGCTGTTTTTT.

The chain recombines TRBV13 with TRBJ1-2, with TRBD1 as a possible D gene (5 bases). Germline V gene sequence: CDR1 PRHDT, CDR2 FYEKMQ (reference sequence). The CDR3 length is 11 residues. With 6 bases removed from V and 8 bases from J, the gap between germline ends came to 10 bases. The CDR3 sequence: CASSRGEGYTF. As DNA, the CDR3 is TGTGCCAGCAGTCGGGGGGAAGGCTACACCTTC.

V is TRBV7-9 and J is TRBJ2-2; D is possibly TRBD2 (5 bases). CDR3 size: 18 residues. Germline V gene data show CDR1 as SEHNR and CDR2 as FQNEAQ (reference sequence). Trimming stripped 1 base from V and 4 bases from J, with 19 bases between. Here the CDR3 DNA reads TGTGCCAGCAGCTTAGGTACTAGTGCCATCCGAACCACCGGGGAGCTGTTTTTT. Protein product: CASSLGTSAIRTTGELFF. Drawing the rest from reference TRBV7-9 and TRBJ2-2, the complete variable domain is DTGVSQNPRHKITKRGQNVTFRCDPISEHNRLYWYRQTLGQGPEFLTYFQNEAQLEKSRLLSDRFSAERPKGSFSTLEIQRTEQGDSAMYLCASSLGTSAIRTTGELFFGEGSRLTVL.

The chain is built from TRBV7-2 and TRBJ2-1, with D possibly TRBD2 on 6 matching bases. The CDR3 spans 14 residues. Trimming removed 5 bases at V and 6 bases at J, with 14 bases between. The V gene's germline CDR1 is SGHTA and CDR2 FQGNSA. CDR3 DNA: TGTGCCAGCAGCCTCTATGGGGGAGGCAATGAGCAGTTCTTC. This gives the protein CASSLYGGGNEQFF.

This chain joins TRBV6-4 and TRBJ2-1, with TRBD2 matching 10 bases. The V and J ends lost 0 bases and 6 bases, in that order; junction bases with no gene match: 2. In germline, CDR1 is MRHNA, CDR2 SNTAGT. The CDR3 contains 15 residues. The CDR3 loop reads CASSDSIAGGNEQFF. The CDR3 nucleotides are TGTGCCAGCAGTGACTCGATAGCGGGAGGCAATGAGCAGTTCTTC.

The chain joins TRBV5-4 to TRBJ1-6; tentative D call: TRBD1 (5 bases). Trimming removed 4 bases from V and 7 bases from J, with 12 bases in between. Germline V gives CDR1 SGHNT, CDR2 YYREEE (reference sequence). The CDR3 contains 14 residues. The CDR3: CASSSRETNSPLHF. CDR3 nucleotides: TGTGCCAGCAGCAGCAGGGAGACAAATTCACCCCTCCACTTT.